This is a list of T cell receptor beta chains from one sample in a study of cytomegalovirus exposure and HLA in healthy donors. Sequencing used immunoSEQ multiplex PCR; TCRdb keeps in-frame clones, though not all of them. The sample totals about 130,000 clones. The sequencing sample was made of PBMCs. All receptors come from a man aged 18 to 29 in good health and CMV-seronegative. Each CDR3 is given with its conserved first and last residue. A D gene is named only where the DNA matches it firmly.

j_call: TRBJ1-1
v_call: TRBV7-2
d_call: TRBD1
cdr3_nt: TGTGCCAGCAGCTCAAAACCCCCGGGACAGGTTGAAGCTTTCTTT
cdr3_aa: CASSSKPPGQVEAFF

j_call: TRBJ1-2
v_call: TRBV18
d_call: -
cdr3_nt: TGTGCCAGCTCACCAGGTACAGACCGGTTAAACTATGGCTACACCTTC
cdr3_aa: CASSPGTDRLNYGYTF

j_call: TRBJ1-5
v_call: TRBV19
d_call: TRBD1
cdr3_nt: TGTGCCAGTACTAAACCCGGGACAGGGGGTCAGCCCCAGCATTTT
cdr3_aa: CASTKPGTGGQPQHF

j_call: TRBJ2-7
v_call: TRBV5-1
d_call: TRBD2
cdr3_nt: TGCGCCAGCAGCCCCCGGGTAGGCGGGAGGTCGTACGAGCAGTACTTC
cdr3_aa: CASSPRVGGRSYEQYF

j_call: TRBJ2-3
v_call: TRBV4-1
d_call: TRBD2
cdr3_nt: TGCGCCAGCAGCCAAGACGGGAGGGGGGGGTCTACTGGGGGCACAGATACGCAGTATTTT
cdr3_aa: CASSQDGRGGSTGGTDTQYF

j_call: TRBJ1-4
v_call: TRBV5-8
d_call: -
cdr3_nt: TGTGCCAGCAGCTCTGGGGGGACTAATGAAAAACTGTTTTTT
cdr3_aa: CASSSGGTNEKLFF

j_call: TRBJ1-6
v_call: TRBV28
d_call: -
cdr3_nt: TGTGCCAGCAGTTCACAGTCCTATAATTCACCCCTCCACTTT
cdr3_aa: CASSSQSYNSPLHF

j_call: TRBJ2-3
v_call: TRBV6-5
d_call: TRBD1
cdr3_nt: TGTGCCAGCGGAGATAGGGGGCTCGGCACAGATACGCAGTATTTT
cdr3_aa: CASGDRGLGTDTQYF

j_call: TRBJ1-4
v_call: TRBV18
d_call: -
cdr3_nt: TGTGCCAGCTCATTTGATGAGCTAAAAGAAAAACTGTTTTTT
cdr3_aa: CASSFDELKEKLFF

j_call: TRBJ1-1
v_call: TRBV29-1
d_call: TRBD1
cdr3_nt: TGCAGCGTTGAAGATCTTGGACGACAGGGGACGAACACTGAAGCTTTCTTT
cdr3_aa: CSVEDLGRQGTNTEAFF

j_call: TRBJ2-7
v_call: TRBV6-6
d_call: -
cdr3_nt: TGTGCCAGCAGTTCCCACCTGGGGCGCTCCTACGAGCAGTACTTC
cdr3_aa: CASSSHLGRSYEQYF

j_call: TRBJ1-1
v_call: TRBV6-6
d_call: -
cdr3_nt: TGTGCCAGCAGTTACCCCCAAACTGAAGCTTTCTTT
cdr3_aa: CASSYPQTEAFF

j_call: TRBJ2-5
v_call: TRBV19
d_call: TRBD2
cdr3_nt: TGTGCCAGTAGTAAGGGACTAGCGGGAGGTCTAGAGACCCAGTACTTC
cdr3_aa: CASSKGLAGGLETQYF

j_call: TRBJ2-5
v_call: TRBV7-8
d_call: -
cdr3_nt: TGTGCCAGCAGCCTAGGCGGGACAGCGTTCGGGGAGACCCAGTACTTC
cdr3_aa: CASSLGGTAFGETQYF

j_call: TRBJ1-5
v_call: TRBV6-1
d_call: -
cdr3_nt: TGTGCCAGCAGAGGACAGATCAATCAGCCCCAGCATTTT
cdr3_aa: CASRGQINQPQHF

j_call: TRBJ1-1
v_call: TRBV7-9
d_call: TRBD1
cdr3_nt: TGTGCCAGCAGCGAAGGACAGGGTGTTGCTGAAGCTTTCTTT
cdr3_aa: CASSEGQGVAEAFF

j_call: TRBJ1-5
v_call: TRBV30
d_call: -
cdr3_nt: TGTGCCTGGAGTATGCAGGGGTATCAGCCCCAGCATTTT
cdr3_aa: CAWSMQGYQPQHF

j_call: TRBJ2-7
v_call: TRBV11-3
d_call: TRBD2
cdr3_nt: TGTGCCAGCAGCTTAGTGGCTAGCGGCTACGAGCAGTACTTC
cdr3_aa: CASSLVASGYEQYF

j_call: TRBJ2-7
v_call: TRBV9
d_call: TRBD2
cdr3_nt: TGTGCCAGCAGCGTAGAGGCTAGCGGGAGCTTAGGCGAGCAGTACTTC
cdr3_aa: CASSVEASGSLGEQYF